This T cell receptor (beta chain) was recorded in a study of blood T cells in healthy people across ages. Overall study results and limits: Lack of knowledge of donor CMV status possibly confounded expanded clonotype changes. Greater diversity and more naive CD4+ cells were seen in long-lived donors than in aged donors.

Points on this clonotype: Antigen: not known.

Extractions gave at least 5.5 micrograms of total RNA per sample. Next came a second PCR, run for about 7 to 11 cycles, which used a sample-barcoded 5' primer along with a J-beta primer mix. TCRdb re-derived calls from the 5' RACE reads in MiXCR, one entry per CDR3 protein. The table shows 550,000 to 600,000 distinct CDR3 sequences, with approximately 30% occurring only once. J was trimmed by 2 bases and V by 4 bases; bases with no gene match: 8. The CDR3 spans 16 residues. The V gene's germline CDR1 is ENHRY and CDR2 SYGVKD. V is TRBV10-3 and J is TRBJ1-2, with 9 bases identical to TRBD1. The receptor comes from a woman aged 70-85 years in good health. Sequences were obtained from blood. The DNA of the CDR3 is TGTGCCATCAGTGGGGCAATGGGACAGGGAAACTATGGCTACACCTTC. Residues: CAISGAMGQGNYGYTF.